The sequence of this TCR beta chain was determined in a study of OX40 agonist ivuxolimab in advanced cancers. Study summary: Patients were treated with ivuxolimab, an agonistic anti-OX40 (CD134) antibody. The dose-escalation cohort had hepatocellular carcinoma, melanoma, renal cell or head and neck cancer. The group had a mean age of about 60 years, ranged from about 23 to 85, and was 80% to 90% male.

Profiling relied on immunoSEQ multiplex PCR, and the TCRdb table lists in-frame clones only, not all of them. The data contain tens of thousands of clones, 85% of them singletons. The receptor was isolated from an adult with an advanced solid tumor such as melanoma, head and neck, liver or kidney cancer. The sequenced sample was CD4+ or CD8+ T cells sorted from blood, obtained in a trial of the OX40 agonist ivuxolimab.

Written as DNA, the CDR3 is TGTGCCAGCAAGAACGGGAGCTATGGCTACACCTTC. Its protein product is CASKNGSYGYTF. The chain uses TRBV2 and TRBJ1-2; no reliable D call. CDR3 length equals 12 residues. The germline gives CDR1 SNHLY, CDR2 FYNNEI. Trimming took 7 bases from V and 4 from J, leaving 10 bases between them.